The 17 T cell receptor beta chains listed next were all sequenced from one sample in a study of blood T cell repertoires in COVID-19. Data came from immunoSEQ multiplex PCR; TCRdb stores just in-frame clones and leaves some out. The repertoire holds about 83,000 clones, with about 82% as singletons. The sample taken for sequencing was peripheral blood. The receptors derive from a man aged 45-65 years with active COVID-19.

The rearrangement uses TRBV7-9 and TRBJ1-2, with D possibly matching TRBD1 (5 bases). The CDR3 runs 13 residues. Germline V gene data show CDR1 as SEHNR and CDR2 as FQNEAQ (reference sequence). Trimming cost V 5 bases and J 4 bases, with 11 bases left between them. CDR3: CASSPRQLYGYTF. CDR3 DNA sequence: TGTGCCAGCAGCCCACGACAGCTCTATGGCTACACCTTC.

This clone was seen once. The rearrangement uses TRBV7-8 and TRBJ2-6, with 9 bases matching TRBD1. There are 17 residues in the CDR3. Trimming at V came to 1 base and at J to 2 bases, leaving 3 bases not matched to a gene. CDR1 and CDR2 from the germline V gene are SGHVS and FQNEAQ. CDR3 coding DNA: TGTGCCAGCAGCTTAGATCGGACAGGGGCTGGGGCCAACGTCCTGACTTTC. Protein sequence: CASSLDRTGAGANVLTF. Filled out from reference TRBV7-8 and TRBJ2-6, the complete variable domain reads GAGVSQSPRYKVAKRGQDVALRCDPISGHVSLFWYQQALGQGPEFLTYFQNEAQLDKSGLPSDRFFAERPEGSVSTLKIQRTQQEDSAVYLCASSLDRTGAGANVLTFGAGSRLTVL.

This chain links TRBV5-6 with TRBJ1-2, with a tentative D call TRBD1 (5 bases). CDR1 is SGHDT, CDR2 YYEEEE, per germline. The CDR3 is 13 residues long. Trimming left V 0 bases short and J 8 bases short, with 11 bases between. For the CDR3, the DNA is TGTGCCAGCAGCTTGGAGCGGAGGGGCGGCTACACCTTC. Protein sequence: CASSLERRGGYTF.

About this clone: Within the sample, other DNA sequences also encode this same CDR3. The rearrangement links TRBV5-6 to TRBJ2-7, with 9 bases identical to TRBD1. CDR3 size: 14 residues. V dropped 4 bases and J dropped 2; count of bases not matched to a gene: 4. CDR1 is SGHDT and CDR2 is YYEEEE in the germline V gene. The DNA of the CDR3 is TGTGCCAGCAGCAGCCGGGACAGGGCCTACGAGCAGTACTTC. Translation: CASSSRDRAYEQYF.

The chain uses TRBV7-3 and TRBJ1-5; TRBD1 agrees at 7 bases. V trimming: 0 bases; J trimming: 3 bases; junction bases outside the gene matches: 2. CDR1 and CDR2 (germline): SGHTA, FQGTGA. The CDR3 is 15 residues long. The CDR3 sequence: CASSLTGGLNQPQHF. The CDR3 bases are TGTGCCAGCAGCTTAACAGGGGGCCTCAATCAGCCCCAGCATTTT.

This clone appeared a single time. The chain uses TRBV6-5 and TRBJ1-1; a possible D gene is TRBD1 (6 bases). This CDR3 is built from 14 residues. The V gene's germline CDR1 is MNHEY and CDR2 SVGAGI. With 5 bases removed from V and 7 bases from J, the gap between germline ends came to 17 bases. The DNA of the CDR3 is TGTGCCAGCAGTCGGATAAACAGGGTCGGTGAAGCTTTCTTT. Protein: CASSRINRVGEAFF.

The chain combines TRBV30 with TRBJ1-5; possibly TRBD1 for D (5 bases). The CDR3 sequence is 14 residues long. Germline CDR1 GTSNPN, CDR2 SVGIG (reference sequence). V was cut by 0 bases and J by 3 bases, with 9 bases left in between. The chain's CDR3 is CAWSVGVINQPQHF. The CDR3 DNA is TGTGCCTGGAGTGTAGGGGTGATCAATCAGCCCCAGCATTTT.

The chain couples TRBV6-5 to TRBJ2-2; a weak D match, TRBD1 (6 bases). V lost 8 bases, J lost 4 bases, and 8 bases lay in between. CDR3 length: 12 residues. Germline V gene data show CDR1 as MNHEY and CDR2 as SVGAGI. As DNA, the CDR3 is TGTGCCAGCGGACAGTTCACCGGGGAGCTGTTTTTT. Protein: CASGQFTGELFF.

The rearrangement joins TRBV5-1 to TRBJ2-1, with D maybe TRBD2 (6 bases). The V and J ends lost 0 bases and 4 bases respectively, with 11 bases between them. Germline V gene lookup returns CDR1 SGHRS and CDR2 YFSETQ. The CDR3 has 15 amino acids. The CDR3 DNA follows: TGCGCCAGCAGCTTGGTGGCGGGGAAATACAATGAGCAGTTCTTC. Its translation: CASSLVAGKYNEQFF.

The rearrangement links TRBV5-5 to TRBJ2-7; unclear D gene. The CDR3 is 12 residues long. Germline V gives CDR1 SGHKS, CDR2 YYEKEE (reference sequence). V shed 0 bases and J shed 6 bases, with 7 bases lying between them. CDR3 sequence: CASSLASGEQYF. Written as DNA, the CDR3 is TGTGCCAGCAGCTTGGCCTCGGGCGAGCAGTACTTC.

J is TRBJ2-7 and V is TRBV5-6, with TRBD1 matching 9 bases. V lost 4 bases to trimming and J lost 3 bases; unmatched junction nucleotides: 5. There are 14 residues in the CDR3. The V gene's germline CDR1 is SGHDT and CDR2 YYEEEE. This CDR3 is CASSRRDRDYEQYF. Written as DNA, the CDR3 is TGTGCCAGCAGCCGCCGGGACAGGGACTACGAGCAGTACTTC.

V and J are TRBV6-2 or TRBV6-3 and TRBJ1-2, with D unresolved. Germline CDR1 MNHEY, CDR2 SVGEGT. Trimming took 0 bases from V and 8 from J, leaving 10 bases between them. CDR3 length: 13 amino acids. For the CDR3, the DNA is TGTGCCAGCAGTTACTCCGTGGCCTGGGGCTACACCTTC. Its translation: CASSYSVAWGYTF.

The genes are TRBV19 and TRBJ1-2; a possible D gene is TRBD1 (5 bases). This CDR3 spans 14 amino acids. CDR1 and CDR2 from the germline V gene are LNHDA and SQIVND (reference sequence). With 4 bases removed from V and 4 bases from J, the gap between germline ends came to 13 bases. CDR3 DNA sequence: TGTGCCAGTAGTAATACCGGGACTGTCTATGGCTACACCTTC. Encoded protein: CASSNTGTVYGYTF.

The genes are TRBV6-6 and TRBJ1-4, with 7 bases that match TRBD1. The germline CDR1 and CDR2 sequences are MNHNY and SVGAGI (reference sequence). The CDR3 spans 15 residues. Germline trimming cut 6 bases from V and 5 bases from J; bases unmatched to any gene: 9. Here the CDR3 DNA reads TGTGCCAGCAGCAAACCGGGACAGAGAAATGAAAAACTGTTTTTT. Amino acid sequence: CASSKPGQRNEKLFF.

This clone has a single count. V is TRBV30 and J is TRBJ1-1; TRBD1 is a possible D gene (5 bases). CDR1 is GTSNPN and CDR2 is SVGIG in the germline V gene (reference sequence). This CDR3 comprises 14 residues. Deletions cut 0 bases from V and 4 bases from J, with 12 bases between. CDR3 nucleotides: TGTGCCTGGAGTGTACCAGGGATGATCACTGAAGCTTTCTTT. Translated, it gives CAWSVPGMITEAFF.

The chain uses TRBV20-1 and TRBJ1-1; D uncertain. Trimming removed 6 bases from V and 7 bases from J, with 9 bases in between. Looked up from germline, CDR1 is DFQATT and CDR2 is SNEGSKA (reference sequence). CDR3 size: 10 residues. DNA for the CDR3: TGCAGTGCCCCGCGGCGTGAAGCTTTCTTT. The encoded protein is CSAPRREAFF.

The V call is TRBV19, the J call TRBJ2-1; no firm D call. The V and J ends lost 2 bases and 5 bases respectively, with 10 bases between them. CDR1 is LNHDA and CDR2 is SQIVND in the germline V gene (reference sequence). CDR3 length: 14 residues. The CDR3 loop is CASSIYSGNNEQFF. CDR3 DNA sequence: TGTGCCAGTAGTATATATTCAGGAAACAATGAGCAGTTCTTC. Supplemented by reference TRBV19 and TRBJ2-1, the full variable domain reads DGGITQSPKYLFRKEGQNVTLSCEQNLNHDAMYWYRQDPGQGLRLIYYSQIVNDFQKGDIAEGYSVSREKKESFPLTVTSAQKNPTAFYLCASSIYSGNNEQFFGPGTRLTVL.